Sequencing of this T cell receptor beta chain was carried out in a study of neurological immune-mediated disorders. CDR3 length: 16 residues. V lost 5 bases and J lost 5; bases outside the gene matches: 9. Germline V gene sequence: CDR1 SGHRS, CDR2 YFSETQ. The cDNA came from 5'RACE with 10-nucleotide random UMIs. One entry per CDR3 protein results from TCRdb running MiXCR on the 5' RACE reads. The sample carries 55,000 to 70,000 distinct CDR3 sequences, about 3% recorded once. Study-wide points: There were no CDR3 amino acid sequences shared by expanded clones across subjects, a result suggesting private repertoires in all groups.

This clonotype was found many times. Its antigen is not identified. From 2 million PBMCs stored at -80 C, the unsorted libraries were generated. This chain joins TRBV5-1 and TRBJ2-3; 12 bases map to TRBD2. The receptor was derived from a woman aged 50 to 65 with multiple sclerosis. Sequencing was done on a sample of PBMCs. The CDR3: CASRSATSGRLDTQYF. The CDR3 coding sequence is TGCGCCAGCAGATCCGCGACTAGCGGGAGATTAGATACGCAGTATTTT.